The source of this TCR beta chain is a study of blood T cell repertoires in COVID-19. On the study more broadly: Samples of COVID-19 (acute and convalescent) were obtained from the United States, Italy and Spain.

The CDR3 loop spans 16 amino acids. The V end was cut by 9 bases, the J end by 3 bases, with 22 bases between. Germline lookup yields CDR1 KGHDR and CDR2 SFDVKD. Method: immunoSEQ multiplex PCR; TCRdb's copy keeps in-frame clones and lacks some. The top ten clones hold less than 0.6% of a sample with 150,000 to 180,000 clones, less than 95% of them seen once. The gene calls are TRBV24-1 and TRBJ1-2, with unresolved D. The TCR comes from a man between 50 and 59 years old with acute or convalescent COVID-19. The sample taken for sequencing was peripheral blood. This CDR3 reads CATPNPEGTGYYGYTF. In DNA, the CDR3 is TGTGCCACCCCCAACCCAGAGGGCACCGGGTACTATGGCTACACCTTC.